The clone carrying this T cell receptor (beta chain) was seen only a few times. The data were taken from a study of OX40 agonist ivuxolimab in advanced cancers. Some clones are missing from TCRdb's copy, which holds only in-frame ones; the method was immunoSEQ multiplex PCR. Of 60,000 to 90,000 clones in the sample, about 86% were seen once. The germline V gene has CDR1 ENHRY and CDR2 SYGVKD. The CDR3 runs to 14 residues. V lost 6 bases, J lost 3 bases, and 12 bases lay in between. The rearrangement links TRBV10-3 to TRBJ2-1; D tentatively fits TRBD1 or TRBD2 (5 bases each). The sequence was collected from an adult with an advanced solid tumor such as melanoma, head and neck, liver or kidney cancer. The sequencing here drew on CD4+ or CD8+ T cells sorted from blood, taken in a trial of the OX40 agonist ivuxolimab. The CDR3 coding sequence is TGTGCCATCAGACACGGGGCGGTCTACAATGAGCAGTTCTTC. Residues: CAIRHGAVYNEQFF.